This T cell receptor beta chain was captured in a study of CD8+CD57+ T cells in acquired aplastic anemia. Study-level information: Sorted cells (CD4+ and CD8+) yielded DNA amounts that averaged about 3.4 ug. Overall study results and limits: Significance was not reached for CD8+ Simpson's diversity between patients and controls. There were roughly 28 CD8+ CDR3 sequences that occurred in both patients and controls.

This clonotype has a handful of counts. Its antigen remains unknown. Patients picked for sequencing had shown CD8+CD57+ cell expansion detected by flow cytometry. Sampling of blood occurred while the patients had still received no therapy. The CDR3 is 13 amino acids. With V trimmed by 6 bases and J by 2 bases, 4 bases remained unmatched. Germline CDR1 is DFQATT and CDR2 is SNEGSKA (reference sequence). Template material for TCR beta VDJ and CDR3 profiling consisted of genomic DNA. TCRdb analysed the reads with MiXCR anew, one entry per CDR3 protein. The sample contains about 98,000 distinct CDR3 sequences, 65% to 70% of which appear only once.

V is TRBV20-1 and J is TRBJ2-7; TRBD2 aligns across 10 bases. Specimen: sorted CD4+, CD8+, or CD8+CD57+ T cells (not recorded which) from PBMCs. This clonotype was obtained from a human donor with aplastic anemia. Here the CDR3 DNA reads TGCAGTGCGAAGCTAGCGGGGGCCTACGAGCAGTACTTC. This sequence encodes CSAKLAGAYEQYF.